This TCR beta chain was recorded in a study of T cell responses to AZD1222 COVID-19 vaccine. The germline gives CDR1 SGHRS, CDR2 YFSETQ. The CDR3 is 17 residues long. V was shortened by 3 bases and J by 1 base, with 19 bases between the two germline ends. Sequencing was performed with immunoSEQ multiplex PCR; in TCRdb, only in-frame clones are kept and a portion is missing. Here the sample spans 140,000 to 150,000 clones, about nine tenths being singletons. Concerning this clone: Its antigen is not known.

Points from the study as a whole: Just a handful of people given AZD1222 tested seropositive at baseline.

This receptor was taken from an adult who received the AZD1222 COVID-19 vaccine. The specimen was peripheral blood, collected 28 days after the second AZD1222 dose. The rearrangement joins TRBV5-1 to TRBJ1-2; TRBD1 is a possible D gene (5 bases). CDR3 DNA: TGCGCCAGCAGCTCAAAGTCTGTTGGGGGAGATAACTATGGCTACACCTTC. Encoded protein: CASSSKSVGGDNYGYTF.